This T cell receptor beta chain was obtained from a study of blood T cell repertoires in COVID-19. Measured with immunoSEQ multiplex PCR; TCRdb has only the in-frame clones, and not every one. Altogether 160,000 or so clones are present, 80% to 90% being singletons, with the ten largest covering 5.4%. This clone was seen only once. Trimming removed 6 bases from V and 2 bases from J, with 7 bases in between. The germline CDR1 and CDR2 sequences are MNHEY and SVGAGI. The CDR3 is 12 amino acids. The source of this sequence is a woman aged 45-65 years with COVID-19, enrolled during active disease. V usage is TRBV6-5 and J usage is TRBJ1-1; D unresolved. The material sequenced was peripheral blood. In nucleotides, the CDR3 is TGTGCCAGCAGACTGGGCAACACTGAAGCTTTCTTT. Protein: CASRLGNTEAFF.